This T cell receptor beta chain was documented in a study of T cell responses to AZD1222 COVID-19 vaccine. Study-wide findings and caveats: Mostly white British, mostly female donors; authors suggested clonal diversity may be underestimated. Repertoires were obtained only post-peak T cell response. Following two doses of AZD1222, Spike-specific TCR breadth and depth rose. Baseline seropositivity characterized only a handful of AZD1222 recipients.

V shed 6 bases, J shed 6 bases, and the junction held 22 bases outside the gene matches. CDR1 and CDR2 (germline): PRHDT, FYEKMQ (reference sequence). This CDR3 region has 18 residues. Measured with immunoSEQ multiplex PCR; TCRdb has only the in-frame clones, and not every one. The sample has over 70,000 clones; about 83% are singletons. Concerning this clone itself: Its antigen remains unidentified.

The material sequenced was peripheral blood, taken 28 days after the second dose of the MenACWY control vaccine. The TCR was taken from an adult who received the MenACWY meningococcal vaccine as a control. The V and J genes are TRBV13 and TRBJ1-2, with 7 nucleotides matching TRBD1. This CDR3 is CASRQTLGFGTVNDGYTF. CDR3 DNA sequence: TGTGCCAGCAGGCAGACCCTTGGATTCGGGACAGTCAACGATGGCTACACCTTC.